Listed here are 17 T cell receptor beta chains from one sample, sequenced in a study of T cell changes during pregnancy in multiple sclerosis. Produced via immunoSEQ multiplex PCR; TCRdb's table is partial and in-frame only. The sample lists about 70,000 clones, roughly 94% occurring once. The source was peripheral blood, collected in the third trimester of pregnancy. The receptors were gathered from a female donor with multiple sclerosis, enrolled in a pregnancy study.

The V gene is TRBV29-1, the J gene TRBJ1-1; a weak D match, TRBD1 (5 bases). This CDR3 is built from 10 residues. V was shortened by 5 bases and J by 8 bases, with 9 bases between the two germline ends. Germline V gene sequence: CDR1 SQVTM, CDR2 ANQGSEA. CDR3 residues: CSVKGREAFF. Here the CDR3 DNA reads TGCAGCGTTAAGGGGAGGGAAGCTTTCTTT.

The chain links TRBV10-1 to TRBJ1-2; a weak D match, TRBD1 (6 bases). The V gene's germline CDR1 is WNHNN and CDR2 SYGVQD (reference sequence). V gave up 11 bases and J gave up 3 bases, with 16 bases separating them. This CDR3 has 13 amino acids. The CDR3 nucleotides read TGCGCCCAGGGAGACAGGTACTACTATGGCTACACCTTC. Translated: CAQGDRYYYGYTF.

The chain is built from TRBV5-5 and TRBJ1-1; D unresolved. The germline V gene encodes CDR1 SGHKS and CDR2 YYEKEE (reference sequence). CDR3 length equals 14 residues. V gave up 0 bases and J gave up 0 bases, with 6 bases separating them. This CDR3 is CASSLAGMNTEAFF. For the CDR3, the DNA is TGTGCCAGCAGCTTGGCCGGTATGAACACTGAAGCTTTCTTT.

V is TRBV5-1 and J is TRBJ2-7; the D gene is possibly TRBD2 (5 bases). Trimming removed 4 bases from V and 2 bases from J, with 10 bases in between. The CDR3 is made up of 13 amino acids. Per the germline V gene, CDR1 is SGHRS and CDR2 is YFSETQ. DNA for the CDR3: TGCGCCAGCAGCCCTGACGGGACCTACGAGCAGTACTTC. Its protein is CASSPDGTYEQYF.

The chain employs TRBV6-5 and TRBJ1-1; TRBD1 might be the D (5 bases). Trimming took 5 bases from V and 2 from J, leaving 15 bases between them. Germline V gives CDR1 MNHEY, CDR2 SVGAGI. The CDR3 is made up of 15 amino acids. CDR3 protein: CASSPSGTTNTEAFF. The CDR3 coding sequence is TGTGCCAGCAGTCCATCCGGGACTACAAACACTGAAGCTTTCTTT.

The chain combines TRBV7-2 with TRBJ1-1, with D uncertain. Trimming left V 0 bases short and J 7 bases short, with 9 bases between. The germline V gene encodes CDR1 SGHTA and CDR2 FQGNSA. The length of the CDR3 is 13 residues. This CDR3 reads CASSLALYSEAFF. CDR3 in DNA: TGTGCCAGCAGCTTAGCGCTCTACAGTGAAGCTTTCTTT.

This chain joins TRBV18 and TRBJ2-5; D gene unclear. Germline loops: CDR1 KGHSH, CDR2 LQKENI. This CDR3 has 14 amino acids. Trimming took off 3 bases at V and 1 base at J, with 9 bases between the two ends. As DNA, the CDR3 is TGTGCCAGCTCACCCAACGGAGCCCAAGAGACCCAGTACTTC. It encodes CASSPNGAQETQYF.

The chain uses TRBV19 and TRBJ2-4, with D perhaps matching TRBD1 (6 bases). V was clipped by 3 bases and J by 9 bases, with 21 bases between them. CDR3 length: 16 residues. Looked up from germline, CDR1 is LNHDA and CDR2 is SQIVND (reference sequence). The CDR3 here is CASSIGGAGAQGIQYF. The CDR3 DNA is TGTGCCAGTAGTATTGGTGGGGCAGGGGCGCAGGGCATTCAGTACTTC. The variable domain in full, with the rest retrieved from reference TRBV19 and TRBJ2-4, is DGGITQSPKYLFRKEGQNVTLSCEQNLNHDAMYWYRQDPGQGLRLIYYSQIVNDFQKGDIAEGYSVSREKKESFPLTVTSAQKNPTAFYLCASSIGGAGAQGIQYFGAGTRLSVL.

The chain couples TRBV6-5 to TRBJ1-1; D call uncertain. Trimming took 7 bases from V and 8 from J, leaving 17 bases between them. The CDR3 runs to 13 residues. Germline V gene lookup returns CDR1 MNHEY and CDR2 SVGAGI. CDR3 in DNA: TGTGCCAGCAACGCTCCCGGCTCGGGGGAAGCTTTCTTT. Translating it yields CASNAPGSGEAFF.

The chain joins TRBV7-9 to TRBJ1-1; a possible D gene is TRBD1 (6 bases). Trimming shortened V by 3 bases and J by 10 bases, and 12 bases separated the two germline ends. CDR1 is SEHNR and CDR2 is FQNEAQ in the germline V gene (reference sequence). The CDR3 length is 12 residues. CDR3 nucleotides: TGTGCCAGCAGCTTTATACAGGGAAGAGCTTTCTTT. This encodes CASSFIQGRAFF.

The rearrangement joins TRBV9 to TRBJ2-5; D call uncertain. With 7 bases removed from V and 10 bases from J, the gap between germline ends came to 8 bases. The CDR3 loop spans 9 amino acids. Germline CDR1 and CDR2: SGDLS and YYNGEE. The CDR3 DNA follows: TGTGCCAGCCAATTGAGCCAGTACTTC. The encoded protein is CASQLSQYF.

The chain carries TRBV4-2 and TRBJ1-3; tentative D call: TRBD1 (6 bases). Trimming left V 1 base short and J 1 base short, with 8 bases between. The CDR3 contains 15 residues. Per the germline V gene, CDR1 is LGHNA and CDR2 is YNFKEQ. CDR3 nucleotides: TGTGCCAGCAGCCAAGGCAGGGGATCTGGAAACACCATATATTTT. This gives the protein CASSQGRGSGNTIYF.

The rearrangement joins TRBV30 to TRBJ1-2; D is possibly TRBD1 (6 bases). Trimming pared 4 bases from V and 2 bases from J, leaving 11 bases between. This CDR3 is 13 amino acids long. Germline V lookup: CDR1 GTSNPN, CDR2 SVGIG (reference sequence). This chain's CDR3 is CAWNRQGNYGYTF. The CDR3, as DNA: TGTGCCTGGAATAGGCAGGGGAACTATGGCTACACCTTC.

This chain connects TRBV7-2 to TRBJ1-3; D gene unclear. Trimming stripped 1 base from V and 0 bases from J, with 10 bases between. CDR1 and CDR2 (germline): SGHTA, FQGNSA. The CDR3 is made up of 16 amino acids. The CDR3 DNA is TGTGCCAGCAGCTTAGGCCAGCCGGGCTCTGGAAACACCATATATTTT. It encodes CASSLGQPGSGNTIYF.

The rearrangement uses TRBV19 and TRBJ2-3, with TRBD2 identical over 11 bases. CDR3 size: 16 residues. Trimming took 3 bases from V and 2 from J; bases not matched to a gene: 4. Germline CDR1 LNHDA, CDR2 SQIVND (reference sequence). CDR3 DNA: TGTGCCAGTAGTATGCTAGCGGGGGGACTCACAGATACGCAGTATTTT. It yields the protein CASSMLAGGLTDTQYF.

The rearrangement joins TRBV7-2 to TRBJ1-1; D might be TRBD1 (6 bases). The ends were cut back, 5 bases at V and 7 bases at J, with 11 bases in the middle. This CDR3 spans 12 amino acids. Germline CDR1 and CDR2: SGHTA and FQGNSA. In DNA, the CDR3 is TGTGCCAGCAGCGGGAGGGACAATGAAGCTTTCTTT. The encoded protein is CASSGRDNEAFF.

This chain connects TRBV6-6 to TRBJ2-5; 9 nucleotides match TRBD1. This CDR3 has 13 amino acids. Germline V gene lookup returns CDR1 MNHNY and CDR2 SVGAGI (reference sequence). The CDR3, as DNA: TGTGCGGCTGGGGACAGGGATAGAGAGACCCAGTACTTC. This gives the protein CAAGDRDRETQYF.